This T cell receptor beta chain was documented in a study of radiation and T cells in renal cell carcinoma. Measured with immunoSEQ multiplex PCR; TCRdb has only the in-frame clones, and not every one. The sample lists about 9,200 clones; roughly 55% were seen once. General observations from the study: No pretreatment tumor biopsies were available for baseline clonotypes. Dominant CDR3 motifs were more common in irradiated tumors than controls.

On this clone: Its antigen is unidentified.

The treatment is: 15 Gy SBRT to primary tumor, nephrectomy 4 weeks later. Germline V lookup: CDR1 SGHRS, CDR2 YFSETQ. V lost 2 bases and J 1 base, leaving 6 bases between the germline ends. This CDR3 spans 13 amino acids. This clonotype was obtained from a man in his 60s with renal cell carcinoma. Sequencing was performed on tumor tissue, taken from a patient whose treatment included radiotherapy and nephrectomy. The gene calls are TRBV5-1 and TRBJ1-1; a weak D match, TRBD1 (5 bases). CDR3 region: CASSFGGNTEAFF. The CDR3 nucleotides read TGCGCCAGCAGCTTCGGGGGGAACACTGAAGCTTTCTTT. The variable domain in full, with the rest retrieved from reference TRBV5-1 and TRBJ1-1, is KAGVTQTPRYLIKTRGQQVTLSCSPISGHRSVSWYQQTPGQGLQFLFEYFSETQRNKGNFPGRFSGRQFSNSRSEMNVSTLELGDSALYLCASSFGGNTEAFFGQGTRLTVV.